The rows below give T cell receptor beta chains drawn from one sample of a study of CD8 T cell repertoires and HIV-1 epitope variants. No cognate antigen is known for these TCRs. Clones were read by immunoSEQ multiplex PCR, and TCRdb kept only the in-frame ones, dropping some. The repertoire holds fewer than 6,000 clones, with 50% to 75% as singletons. The material sequenced was cultured CD8+ T cells derived from PBMCs. Receptors originate from a male donor with HIV. The CDR3 runs from the conserved cysteine through the conserved F or W.

V	J	CDR3
TRBV4-1	TRBJ2-7	CASSQERAAEQYF
TRBV5-1	TRBJ2-1	CASSRTGGSSYNEQFF
TRBV7-2	TRBJ2-1	CASSLSTGNEQFF
TRBV7-2	TRBJ2-6	CASSQVPGQGSGANVLTF
TRBV30	TRBJ2-7	CAWSGSLPYEQYF
TRBV2	TRBJ1-1	CASSERRQLNTEAFF
TRBV27	TRBJ1-1	CASSAVGQGSTEAFF
TRBV11-2	TRBJ1-4	CASSSTDGATNEKLFF
TRBV7-9	TRBJ1-4	CASSPARVAANEKLFF
TRBV5-1	TRBJ1-1	CASSLATGGTEAFF
TRBV30	TRBJ2-2	CAWSLVTGNGELFF
TRBV6-5	TRBJ2-7	CASSAGTIEQYF
TRBV28	TRBJ2-3	CASSFGDRGQDPDTQYF
TRBV27	TRBJ2-1	CASSLGGDEQFF
TRBV2	TRBJ2-1	CASSELGAGLGSGEQFF
TRBV14	TRBJ2-7	CASSQETYEQYF
TRBV5-8	TRBJ1-1	CASSLYGEGTEAFF
TRBV2	TRBJ2-1	CASITPRRGISYNEQFF
TRBV2	TRBJ2-7	CAGSEGQGFFDEQYF
TRBV4-1	TRBJ1-1	CASSQDSGIRVAFF
TRBV28	TRBJ1-4	CASSLRETGWENEKLFF
TRBV5-6	TRBJ2-3	CASSSEGLAGGPDTQYF
TRBV27	TRBJ1-5	CASSLRTDGQPQHF
TRBV12-2	TRBJ2-3	CASRFSPGLARNTDTQYF
TRBV27	TRBJ1-1	CASSGGGTEAFF
TRBV5-8	TRBJ1-1	CASSSWTREAFF
TRBV6-6	TRBJ2-7	CASSYGASYEQYF
TRBV19	TRBJ2-3	CASSIVGADTQYF
TRBV27	TRBJ2-1	CASSFSIKGTQFF
TRBV13	TRBJ1-1	CASSPPQEGEAFF
TRBV7-2	TRBJ2-3	CASSLSGTGLPDTQYF
TRBV18	TRBJ2-1	CASSLAGGPDNEQFF
TRBV13	TRBJ1-2	CASSQDPPDLDYGYTF
TRBV4-3	TRBJ2-3	CASSQESLGGSADTQYF
TRBV4-1	TRBJ2-7	CASSHGQGSNYEQYF
TRBV28	TRBJ2-2	CASSLDSRTGELFF
TRBV7-8	TRBJ2-3	CASSSSGMDTQYF
TRBV7-3	TRBJ2-5	CASSLTSGAETQYF
TRBV7-8	TRBJ1-1	CASTPLGVGMNTEAFF
TRBV6-5	TRBJ2-1	CASSYSPSGGAREQFF
TRBV5-6	TRBJ2-1	CASSLVRAGVINEQFF
TRBV28	TRBJ2-3	CATLMRPTTQYF
TRBV5-4	TRBJ1-1	CASSFGGTEAFF
TRBV28	TRBJ1-2	CASSFPLTDNYGYTF
TRBV27	TRBJ2-3	CASSPSGGAADTQYF
TRBV6-1	TRBJ2-5	CASSEKLAGALGYQETQYF
TRBV28	TRBJ1-5	CASSLGVPQHF
TRBV10-3	TRBJ1-2	CAIIIPQGNGYTF
TRBV28	TRBJ2-5	CASTPLGETQETQYF
TRBV28	TRBJ2-7	CASSRTVYEQYF
TRBV5-6	TRBJ1-1	CASSLGAWITEAFF
TRBV5-4	TRBJ2-7	CASTGEGGPSYEQYF
TRBV5-4	TRBJ2-1	CASSLAQPSYNEQFF
TRBV7-8	TRBJ1-2	CASSLDRSGFNYGYTF
TRBV5-8	TRBJ2-1	CASSWEDTTDPHNEQFF
TRBV11-3	TRBJ2-3	CASSSDRFDTQYF
TRBV5-8	TRBJ2-7	CASSLALAEQYF